These T cell receptor beta chains were read from a single sample in a study of T-cell reconstitution after alpha-beta-depleted transplantation in children. TCRdb recomputed calls from the PCR reads with MiXCR, one row per CDR3 protein. Of hundreds of thousands of distinct CDR3 sequences in the sample, over 10% were seen once. The sample consisted of PBMCs, mostly from graft donor cells, taken 360 days after TCRalphabeta/CD19-depleted stem cell transplant. The receptors originated from a male patient aged 10 to 17 who had a stem cell transplant for acute myeloid leukemia, so the T cells may come from the graft donor. Each CDR3 is given with its conserved first and last residue. Each record gives: CDR3 length, V gene, CDR3 protein.

cdr3_length: 14
v_call: TRBV2
cdr3_aa: CASRDIEYQETQYF

cdr3_length: 16
v_call: TRBV20-1
cdr3_aa: CSAGGLAGVPFNEQFF

cdr3_length: 16
v_call: TRBV28
cdr3_aa: CACCETSGMSTDTQYF

cdr3_length: 13
v_call: TRBV7-3
cdr3_aa: CASSHSVRTEAFF

cdr3_length: 15
v_call: TRBV29-1
cdr3_aa: CSAPILAGGSNEQFF

cdr3_length: 18
v_call: TRBV4-2
cdr3_aa: CASSQDNRVAGEPDTQYF

cdr3_length: 14
v_call: TRBV20-1
cdr3_aa: CSARAVVGDNEQFF

cdr3_length: 19
v_call: TRBV24-1
cdr3_aa: CATSDFTGTGIRRYEKLFF

cdr3_length: 12
v_call: TRBV29-1
cdr3_aa: CSVAQGIYEQYF

cdr3_length: 16
v_call: TRBV29-1
cdr3_aa: CSAARAGILRAGELFF

cdr3_length: 17
v_call: TRBV20-1
cdr3_aa: CSVYGTTDLIAKNIQYF

cdr3_length: 15
v_call: TRBV13
cdr3_aa: CASSLVPNRAYEQYF

cdr3_length: 14
v_call: TRBV12-3/TRBV12-4
cdr3_aa: CASSSGQGLHEQFF